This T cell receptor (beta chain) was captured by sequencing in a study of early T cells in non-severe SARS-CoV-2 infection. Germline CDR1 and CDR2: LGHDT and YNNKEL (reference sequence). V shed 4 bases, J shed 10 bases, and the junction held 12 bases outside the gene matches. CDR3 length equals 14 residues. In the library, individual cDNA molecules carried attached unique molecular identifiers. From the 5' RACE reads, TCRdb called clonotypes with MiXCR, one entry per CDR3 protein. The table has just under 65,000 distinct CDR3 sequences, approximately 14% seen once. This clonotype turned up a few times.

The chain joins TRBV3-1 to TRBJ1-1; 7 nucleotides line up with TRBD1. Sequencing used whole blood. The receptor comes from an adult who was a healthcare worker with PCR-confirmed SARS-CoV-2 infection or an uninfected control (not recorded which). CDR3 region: CASSPQGSQQRAFF. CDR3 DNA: TGTGCCAGCAGCCCACAGGGGAGCCAGCAACGAGCTTTCTTT.